This record concerns one TCR beta chain sequence. What it recognizes is unknown. The data stem from a study of CD8+ T cells in alopecia areata. Study-level points and caveats: TCRs were shared less clearly across patients than in mice, possibly for HLA-related reasons.

CDR3 length: 15 amino acids. Trimming cost V 3 bases and J 3 bases; bases outside gene matches: 4. Germline lookup yields CDR1 MNHEY and CDR2 SVGAGI. RNA extraction was followed by reverse transcription into cDNA, which acted as the sequencing template. Some clones are missing from TCRdb's copy, which holds only in-frame ones; the method was immunoSEQ multiplex PCR. The data show 100,000 to 130,000 clones, 50% to 70% seen once. Sorting of CD4+ and CD8+ T cells was performed on PBMCs. The clonotype comes from a human donor with alopecia areata. The sample consisted of NKG2D-low CD8+ T cells sorted from blood. The rearrangement links TRBV6-5 to TRBJ2-1; the match to TRBD2 covers 8 bases. The DNA for the CDR3 is TGTGCCAGCAGTTATACAGCGGGAGTCTACAATGAGCAGTTCTTC. Protein product: CASSYTAGVYNEQFF.